This T cell receptor (beta chain) was identified during a study of blood T cell repertoires in COVID-19. Germline CDR1 reads SEHNR; CDR2 reads FQNEAQ (reference sequence). Trimming at V came to 2 bases and at J to 2 bases, leaving 2 bases not matched to a gene. The CDR3 consists of 15 residues. Original processing methods: Amplified reference gene primers provided the basis for estimating nucleated cell counts. Sequenced by immunoSEQ multiplex PCR; TCRdb stores in-frame clones only, minus some. V and J calls plus clone size are reproduced from that table; the DNA served to infer D and trimming. Of fewer than 20,000 clones listed, 87% are singletons.

This rearrangement joins TRBV7-9 to TRBJ2-2, with 7 bases fitting TRBD1. This clonotype was sampled from a human donor in a cohort sampled during active COVID-19. The sample comprised peripheral blood. The CDR3 DNA reads TGTGCCAGCAGCTTAACAGGGGCCAACACCGGGGAGCTGTTTTTT. Translation: CASSLTGANTGELFF.